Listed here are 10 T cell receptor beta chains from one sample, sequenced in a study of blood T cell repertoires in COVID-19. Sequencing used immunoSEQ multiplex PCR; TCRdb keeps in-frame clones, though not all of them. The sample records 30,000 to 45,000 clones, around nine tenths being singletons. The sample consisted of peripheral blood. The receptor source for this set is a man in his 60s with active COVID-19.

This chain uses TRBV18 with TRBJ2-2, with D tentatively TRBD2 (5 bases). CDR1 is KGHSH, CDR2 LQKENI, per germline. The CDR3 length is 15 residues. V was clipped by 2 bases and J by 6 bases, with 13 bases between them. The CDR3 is CASSPAGSGPGELFF. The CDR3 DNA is TGTGCCAGCTCACCAGCGGGCTCAGGCCCCGGGGAGCTGTTTTTT.

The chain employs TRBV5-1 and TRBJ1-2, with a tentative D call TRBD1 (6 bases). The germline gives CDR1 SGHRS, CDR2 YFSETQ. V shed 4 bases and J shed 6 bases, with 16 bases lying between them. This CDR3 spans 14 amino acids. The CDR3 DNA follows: TGCGCCAGCAGCGGCTATTCAGGGGTCGATGGCTACACCTTC. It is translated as CASSGYSGVDGYTF.

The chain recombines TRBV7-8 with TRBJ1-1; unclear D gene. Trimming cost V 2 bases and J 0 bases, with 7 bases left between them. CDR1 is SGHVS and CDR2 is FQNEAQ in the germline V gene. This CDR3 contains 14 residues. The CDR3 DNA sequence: TGTGCCAGCAGCTTAACCAGGATGAACACTGAAGCTTTCTTT. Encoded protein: CASSLTRMNTEAFF.

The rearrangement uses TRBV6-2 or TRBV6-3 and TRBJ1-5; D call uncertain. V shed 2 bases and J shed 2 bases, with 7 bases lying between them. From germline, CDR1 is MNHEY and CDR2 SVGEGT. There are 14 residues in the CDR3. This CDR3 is CASSYDTRNQPQHF. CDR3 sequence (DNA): TGTGCCAGCAGTTACGACACCCGCAATCAGCCCCAGCATTTT.

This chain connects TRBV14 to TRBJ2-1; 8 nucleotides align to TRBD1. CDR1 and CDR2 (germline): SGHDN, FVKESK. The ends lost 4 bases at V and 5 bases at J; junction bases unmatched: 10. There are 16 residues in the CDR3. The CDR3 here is CASSRPPDRDDNEQFF. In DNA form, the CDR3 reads TGTGCCAGCAGCCGCCCCCCGGACAGGGATGACAATGAGCAGTTCTTC.

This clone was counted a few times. The CDR3 protein is CSVDRPRGGRDNEQFF. As DNA, the CDR3 is TGCAGCGTTGATCGCCCCCGGGGAGGACGGGACAATGAGCAGTTCTTC. The chain uses TRBV29-1 and TRBJ2-1; the D gene is possibly TRBD2 (6 bases). The CDR3 length is 16 residues. CDR1 is SQVTM, CDR2 ANQGSEA, per germline. The V and J ends lost 3 bases and 5 bases respectively, with 20 bases between them.

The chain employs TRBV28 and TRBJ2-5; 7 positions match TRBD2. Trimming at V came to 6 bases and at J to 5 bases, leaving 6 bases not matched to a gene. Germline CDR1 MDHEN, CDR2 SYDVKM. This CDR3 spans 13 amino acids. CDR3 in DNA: TGTGCCAGCAGCCGCACTAGCGTGGAGACCCAGTACTTC. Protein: CASSRTSVETQYF.

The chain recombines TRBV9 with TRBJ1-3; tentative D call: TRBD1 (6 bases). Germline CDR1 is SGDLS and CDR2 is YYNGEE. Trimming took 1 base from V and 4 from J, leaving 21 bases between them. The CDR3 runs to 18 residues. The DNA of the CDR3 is TGTGCCAGCAGCGTAATGGACTCTACGGGGGGCGTAGGAAACACCATATATTTT. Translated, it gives CASSVMDSTGGVGNTIYF.

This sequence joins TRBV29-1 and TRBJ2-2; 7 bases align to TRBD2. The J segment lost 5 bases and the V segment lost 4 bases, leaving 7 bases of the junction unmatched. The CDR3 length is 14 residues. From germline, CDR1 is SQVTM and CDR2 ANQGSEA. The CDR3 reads CSVAWTRGTGELFF. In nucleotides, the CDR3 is TGCAGCGTTGCATGGACTAGGGGTACCGGGGAGCTGTTTTTT.

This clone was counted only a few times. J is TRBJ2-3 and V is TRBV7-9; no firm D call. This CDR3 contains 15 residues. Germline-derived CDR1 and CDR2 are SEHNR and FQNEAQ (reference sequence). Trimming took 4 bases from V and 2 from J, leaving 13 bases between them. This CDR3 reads CASSSNMGFTDTQYF. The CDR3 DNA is TGTGCCAGCAGCTCGAACATGGGCTTCACAGATACGCAGTATTTT.